The 29 T cell receptor beta chains reported below all come from one sample, sequenced in a study of blood T cell repertoires in COVID-19. Assay: immunoSEQ multiplex PCR; the TCRdb copy retains only in-frame clones and omits some. The sample shows 110,000 or so clones, about 88% of them seen only once. The sequencing input was peripheral blood. These receptors came from a woman aged 70-85 years who had recovered from COVID-19.

The CDR3 spells CASSLDWCGGGGYGYTF. The CDR3 coding sequence is TGTGCCAGCAGCTTAGATTGGTGCGGCGGGGGCGGCTATGGCTACACCTTC. The chain recombines TRBV11-3 with TRBJ1-2; a possible D gene is TRBD1 (6 bases). Trimming pared 0 bases from V and 4 bases from J, leaving 18 bases between. This CDR3 has 17 residues. CDR1 is SGHNT, CDR2 YENEEA, per germline.

The V call is TRBV15, the J call TRBJ2-5, with D hard to call. The CDR3 loop spans 12 amino acids. V shed 1 base and J shed 5 bases, with 5 bases lying between them. CDR1 LNHNV and CDR2 YYDKDF come from the germline V gene (reference sequence). Written as DNA, the CDR3 is TGTGCCACCAGCAGAGCCCGGGAGACCCAGTACTTC. It is translated as CATSRARETQYF.

This chain uses TRBV5-1 with TRBJ2-1, with D possibly TRBD2 on 6 matching bases. Germline loops: CDR1 SGHRS, CDR2 YFSETQ. The CDR3 has 16 residues. V lost 4 bases, J lost 3 bases, and 17 bases lay in between. The CDR3 here is CASSPRVGGLYNEQFF. Here the CDR3 DNA reads TGCGCCAGCAGCCCCCGGGTGGGAGGTCTCTACAATGAGCAGTTCTTC.

J is TRBJ2-6 and V is TRBV19; 14 bases line up with TRBD2. CDR1 and CDR2 (germline): LNHDA, SQIVND (reference sequence). This CDR3 is built from 21 residues. V gave up 0 bases and J gave up 2 bases; unmatched junction bases: 9. CDR3 sequence reads: CASSIDLRSGLAGAGANVLTF. The CDR3 nucleotides are TGTGCCAGTAGTATAGATTTACGCTCGGGACTAGCGGGAGCTGGGGCCAACGTCCTGACTTTC.

The chain has TRBV5-6 and TRBJ2-7; 12 bases align to TRBD2. CDR3 size: 15 residues. Germline CDR1 and CDR2: SGHDT and YYEEEE. The ends lost 3 bases at V and 3 bases at J; junction bases unmatched: 4. CDR3 coding DNA: TGTGCCAGCAGCTCCCAACTAGCGGGAGGCTACGAGCAGTACTTC. This codes for CASSSQLAGGYEQYF.

This rearrangement joins TRBV7-2 to TRBJ2-3, with TRBD2 matching over 15 bases. Trimming removed 7 bases from V and 3 bases from J; junction bases left unmatched: 11. The length of the CDR3 is 18 residues. Germline V CDR1 and CDR2: SGHTA, FQGNSA. CDR3 DNA sequence: TGTGCCAGCACCCTTAGGGGACTAGCGGGAGGCCCAACAGATACGCAGTATTTT. Protein product: CASTLRGLAGGPTDTQYF.

This rearrangement joins TRBV5-8 to TRBJ2-2; D is unclear. Per the germline V gene, CDR1 is SGHTS and CDR2 is YDEGEE. The V end lost 4 bases, the J end lost 1 base, and 5 bases lay between the germline ends. The CDR3 length is 13 residues. Written as DNA, the CDR3 is TGTGCCAGCAGCCACTTGAACACCGGGGAGCTGTTTTTT. It is translated as CASSHLNTGELFF.

The rearrangement joins TRBV9 to TRBJ2-2; D gene uncertain. The CDR3 consists of 14 residues. CDR1 is SGDLS, CDR2 YYNGEE, per germline. V lost 6 bases and J 6 bases, leaving 15 bases between the germline ends. The CDR3, as DNA: TGTGCCAGCACCTATTCCCGAGTCGCCGGGGAGCTGTTTTTT. This gives the protein CASTYSRVAGELFF.

The genes are TRBV5-6 and TRBJ2-1; 10 bases map to TRBD1. The CDR3 length is 16 residues. Trimming removed 4 bases from V and 3 bases from J; junction bases left unmatched: 7. CDR1 is SGHDT, CDR2 YYEEEE, per germline. The CDR3 DNA is TGTGCCAGCAGCACCAGCGGGACAGGGGTCTACAATGAGCAGTTCTTC. It specifies CASSTSGTGVYNEQFF. The full variable domain, in which reference TRBV5-6 and TRBJ2-1 provide the parts outside the CDR3, is DAGVTQSPTHLIKTRGQQVTLRCSPKSGHDTVSWYQQALGQGPQFIFQYYEEEERQRGNFPDRFSGHQFPNYSSELNVNALLLGDSALYLCASSTSGTGVYNEQFFGPGTRLTVL.

This clone was recorded only once. The chain links TRBV30 to TRBJ1-1, with D uncertain. The CDR3 covers 13 residues. Germline V gives CDR1 GTSNPN, CDR2 SVGIG (reference sequence). The ends were cut back, 5 bases at V and 1 base at J, with 11 bases in the middle. CDR3: CAWVKARNTEAFF. CDR3 in DNA: TGTGCCTGGGTGAAAGCACGGAACACTGAAGCTTTCTTT.

The V and J genes are TRBV18 and TRBJ1-4, with D unclear. V shed 5 bases and J shed 4 bases, with 11 bases lying between them. CDR3 length: 14 amino acids. Germline V gives CDR1 KGHSH, CDR2 LQKENI. CDR3 coding DNA: TGTGCCAGCTCATATAGTCCGAATAATGAAAAACTGTTTTTT. Amino acid sequence: CASSYSPNNEKLFF.

This clone was seen just once. This sequence joins TRBV10-3 and TRBJ2-7; D might be TRBD2 (7 bases). The CDR3 consists of 17 residues. Trimming removed 10 bases from V and 1 base from J, with 26 bases in between. Germline V CDR1 and CDR2: ENHRY, SYGVKD. This CDR3 reads CATRHRKGGGTSYEQYF. In DNA, the CDR3 is TGTGCCACCCGTCATCGAAAGGGGGGGGGCACATCCTACGAGCAGTACTTC.

The rearrangement uses TRBV30 and TRBJ2-5; possible D gene TRBD1, 6 bases. The CDR3 has 13 residues. Germline assignment: CDR1 GTSNPN and CDR2 SVGIG (reference sequence). V was clipped by 3 bases and J by 2 bases, with 10 bases between them. The chain's CDR3 is CAWRGTKQETQYF. Here the CDR3 DNA reads TGTGCCTGGAGAGGGACAAAACAAGAGACCCAGTACTTC.

V gene TRBV7-2 combines with J gene TRBJ2-2; a possible D gene is TRBD1 (5 bases). This CDR3 is 13 amino acids long. CDR1 and CDR2 from the germline V gene are SGHTA and FQGNSA. V was pared by 3 bases and J by 8 bases, with 10 bases between. CDR3 sequence (DNA): TGTGCCAGCAGCTTCGGCAGGGCAGGGGAGCTGTTTTTT. It translates to CASSFGRAGELFF. The full variable domain, with the rest looked up from reference TRBV7-2 and TRBJ2-2, is GAGVSQSPSNKVTEKGKDVELRCDPISGHTALYWYRQSLGQGLEFLIYFQGNSAPDKSGLPSDRFSAERTGGSVSTLTIQRTQQEDSAVYLCASSFGRAGELFFGEGSRLTVL.

This clone occurred once. This chain connects TRBV10-3 to TRBJ2-7; 10 bases line up with TRBD1. CDR1 is ENHRY and CDR2 is SYGVKD in the germline V gene. The V gene end was trimmed by 1 base and the J gene end by 3 bases; junction bases not matched to a gene: 6. The CDR3 length is 16 residues. The CDR3 reads CAISEYRQGANYEQYF. In DNA, the CDR3 is TGTGCCATCAGTGAGTACCGACAGGGGGCTAACTACGAGCAGTACTTC.

V is TRBV19 and J is TRBJ1-2, with D perhaps matching TRBD1 (5 bases). CDR1 and CDR2 from the germline V gene are LNHDA and SQIVND (reference sequence). The CDR3 length is 14 residues. V was shortened by 7 bases and J by 2 bases, with 14 bases between the two germline ends. CDR3 amino acids: CASKRAGPNYGYTF. The CDR3 coding sequence is TGTGCCAGTAAGCGGGCAGGGCCAAACTATGGCTACACCTTC.

V gene TRBV5-1 combines with J gene TRBJ2-1; 9 bases map to TRBD1. This CDR3 has 15 amino acids. V shed 0 bases, J shed 5 bases, and the junction held 3 bases outside the gene matches. Per the germline V gene, CDR1 is SGHRS and CDR2 is YFSETQ. As DNA, the CDR3 is TGCGCCAGCAGCTTGGTGGGGACAGGGAACAATGAGCAGTTCTTC. It specifies CASSLVGTGNNEQFF.

The chain recombines TRBV30 with TRBJ1-2; TRBD1 agrees at 8 bases. The CDR3 spans 13 residues. The V and J ends lost 3 bases and 3 bases, in that order; junction bases with no gene match: 3. Germline CDR1 is GTSNPN and CDR2 is SVGIG (reference sequence). The CDR3 bases are TGTGCCTGGAGGCCCAGGGGGCACTATGGCTACACCTTC. This gives the protein CAWRPRGHYGYTF.

The chain combines TRBV10-3 with TRBJ2-5, with 15 positions matching TRBD2. In germline, CDR1 is ENHRY, CDR2 SYGVKD. With V trimmed by 10 bases and J by 2 bases, 5 bases remained unmatched. The CDR3 is 15 amino acids. CDR3 amino acids: CATRTSGGGQETQYF. The CDR3 nucleotides are TGTGCCACCCGGACTAGCGGGGGGGGTCAAGAGACCCAGTACTTC.

This chain connects TRBV7-3 to TRBJ2-5; 7 bases are a match to TRBD1. CDR1 SGHTA and CDR2 FQGTGA come from the germline V gene. The J segment lost 5 bases and the V segment lost 3 bases, leaving 6 bases of the junction unmatched. This CDR3 has 14 residues. The CDR3 DNA is TGTGCCAGCAGCTTTAGGGGGCGAGGGGAGACCCAGTACTTC. Its translation: CASSFRGRGETQYF.

The V gene is TRBV7-2, the J gene TRBJ2-1, with D possibly being TRBD2 (6 bases). CDR3 length equals 13 residues. The V and J ends lost 2 bases and 6 bases respectively, with 8 bases between them. Germline CDR1 and CDR2: SGHTA and FQGNSA. The CDR3 reads CASSLQAGNEQFF. CDR3 coding DNA: TGTGCCAGCAGCTTACAAGCGGGCAATGAGCAGTTCTTC.

Comment on this clone: A junction end diverges from the germline sequence, so it may reflect a read error. The chain carries TRBV7-7 and TRBJ2-3, with TRBD1 matching over 7 bases. Germline values: CDR1 SSHAT, CDR2 FNYEAQ (reference sequence). The CDR3 totals 15 residues. The CDR3: CASSPTGVFTDTQYF. DNA of the CDR3: TGTGCTAGCAGTCCCACAGGGGTCTTCACAGATACGCAGTATTTT.

Here the CDR3 DNA reads TGCGCCAGCCAAACTGGAAACACCATATATTTT. Amino acids: CASQTGNTIYF. The chain has TRBV5-1 and TRBJ1-3, with D unresolved. Looked up from germline, CDR1 is SGHRS and CDR2 is YFSETQ. V gave up 7 bases and J gave up 2 bases, with 4 bases separating them. The CDR3 is made up of 11 amino acids.

This clone was detected only once. This chain uses TRBV19 with TRBJ1-5; 10 bases map to TRBD1. CDR1 is LNHDA and CDR2 is SQIVND in the germline V gene (reference sequence). The CDR3 is 15 residues long. The junction had 5 bases not matched to a gene; V was cut back by 4 bases and J by 5 bases. This chain's CDR3 is CASSSGGQGYQPQHF. The CDR3 coding sequence is TGTGCCAGTAGTAGTGGGGGACAGGGGTATCAGCCCCAGCATTTT. Combining the CDR3 with reference TRBV19 and TRBJ1-5 gives the whole variable domain DGGITQSPKYLFRKEGQNVTLSCEQNLNHDAMYWYRQDPGQGLRLIYYSQIVNDFQKGDIAEGYSVSREKKESFPLTVTSAQKNPTAFYLCASSSGGQGYQPQHFGDGTRLSIL.

The chain is built from TRBV3-1 (or the pseudogene TRBV3-2) and TRBJ2-7; TRBD2 aligns across 9 bases. Trimming took 0 bases from V and 1 from J; bases not matched to a gene: 4. The CDR3 is 16 residues long. In germline, CDR1 is LGHDT, CDR2 YNNKEL (reference sequence). The CDR3 coding sequence is TGTGCCAGCAGCCAAGAGGGCCTAGCGGGATCCTACGAGCAGTACTTC. It is translated as CASSQEGLAGSYEQYF.

This clone was counted a single time. In DNA form, the CDR3 reads TGTGCCTGGAGTGAATGGGGGACAGGGGGAAATTCACCCCTCCACTTT. It codes for CAWSEWGTGGNSPLHF. The chain carries TRBV30 and TRBJ1-6; 11 nucleotides align to TRBD1. J lost 7 bases, V lost 1 base, and 6 bases had no gene match. The CDR3 runs to 16 residues. CDR1 GTSNPN and CDR2 SVGIG come from the germline V gene (reference sequence). Drawing the rest from reference TRBV30 and TRBJ1-6, the complete variable domain is SQTIHQWPATLVQPVGSPLSLECTVEGTSNPNLYWYRQAAGRGLQLLFYSVGIGQISSEVPQNLSASRPQDRQFILSSKKLLLSDSGFYLCAWSEWGTGGNSPLHFGNGTRLTVT.

As to this clone: Other DNA sequences from this sample encode an identical CDR3 as well. V gene TRBV28 combines with J gene TRBJ1-2, with D maybe TRBD1 (6 bases). The germline V and J ends were trimmed by 3 bases and 5 bases, with 7 bases remaining between them. CDR3 length: 12 amino acids. The germline V gene has CDR1 MDHEN and CDR2 SYDVKM. The CDR3 bases are TGTGCCAGCAGTTTTAGGGGGTATGGCTACACCTTC. Translation: CASSFRGYGYTF.

In this sample, this clone turned up once. The CDR3 sequence is CASSTPGRTGRAEAFF. CDR3 nucleotides: TGTGCCAGCAGTACCCCAGGACGGACCGGGAGAGCTGAAGCTTTCTTT. The genes are TRBV28 and TRBJ1-1; D unresolved. This CDR3 is 16 amino acids long. The V and J ends lost 5 bases and 6 bases respectively, with 22 bases between them. Germline values: CDR1 MDHEN, CDR2 SYDVKM.

This clone was counted once. The V call is TRBV6-1, the J call TRBJ2-7; D is ambiguous. This CDR3 has 12 residues. Trimming removed 1 base at V and 3 bases at J, with 4 bases between. Germline V gene data show CDR1 as MNHNS and CDR2 as SASEGT. The CDR3 DNA reads as TGTGCCAGCAGTGAAGGGCTCTACGAGCAGTACTTC. Translated, it gives CASSEGLYEQYF.